This T cell receptor beta chain comes out of a study of blood T cell repertoires in COVID-19 (dated by TCRdb to about 2020). For the study in its entirety: Collaborator samples came from the United States, Italy and Spain and covered acute and convalescent phases of COVID-19. The material from the prospective study consisted of cDNA or gDNA derived from T cells, B-cell-depleted T cells, or PBMCs. Deeply sampled blood TCRbeta repertoires from subjects exposed to, actively infected with, or recovered from COVID-19 were included in the dataset. The repertoires were released in a freely available public database intended as a resource for research on the immune response to SARS-CoV-2. The samples were drawn from two sources: the first 160 participants of the ongoing ImmuneRACE study, and over 1,000 subjects contributed by 6 global collaborators. Sample metadata almost always included a de-identified subject ID, COVID-19 status, age in years and sex. Where HLA class I and class II types were available, the types were taken from metadata supplied by the sample provider, not from assay-based typing.

In the prospective study, participants were 18 to 89 years old, resided in around 25 geographic areas of the United States, and were enrolled through a virtual design. In the prospective study, cohorts were assigned on the basis of participant-reported clinical history obtained from a screening survey and a study questionnaire. In the prospective study, whole blood, serum and a nasopharyngeal or oropharyngeal swab were collected from each participant by mobile phlebotomists. Additional blood draws and questionnaires over an approximately 2-month period could optionally be provided by prospective study participants. Before DNA extraction, blood samples from the prospective study were shipped at room temperature or frozen. V and J are trimmed by 2 bases and 3 bases, and the gene matches miss 8 bases of the junction. CDR1 and CDR2, per the germline V gene (reference sequence), are LNHDA and SQIVND. Inclusive of the bounding cysteine and phenylalanine, the CDR3 is 17 residues long. Of the read, only the CDR3 DNA is kept; its 51 bases are in frame from base 1.

The immunoSEQ Assay, a bias-controlled multiplex PCR, was used to amplify TCRbeta CDR3 regions from genomic DNA. In the original analysis: Nucleated cell counts per sample were estimated from amplification of reference gene primers within the assay. To quantify the absolute abundance of each unique TCRbeta CDR3 rearrangement, sequence reads were collapsed and filtered. For each sample, productive Simpson clonality was calculated as the square root of Simpson's diversity index over productive rearrangements. Drawn from immuneACCESS, this table holds only the in-frame rearrangements with V and J called that TCRdb kept. Clones are partly lost; checked studies trace under half to an unresolved V gene and leave the rest unexplained. From that table come the V and J calls and clone size; the DNA was used to work out D and trimming. The sample includes about 440,000 clones, with about 85% observed a single time. Clones ranked in the top ten supply roughly 2% of the sample.

A word on this clone: The specificity of this receptor is unknown. It has no much larger one-base neighbor in the sample; base qualities were not kept.

The investigation overall reported the following: The amount of clinical and demographic metadata varied by source and participant and was provided uncurated.

The TCR was taken from a woman aged 18-35 years with acute COVID-19. Material: PBMCs or T cells enriched from blood (not recorded which). The chain joins TRBV19 to TRBJ2-3, and TRBD2 aligns with 10 junction nucleotides. The bases are TGTGCCAGTAGTATATCCTCAGCGGGAGGGCCGACAGATACGCAGTATTTT. Its protein reads: CASSISSAGGPTDTQYF.